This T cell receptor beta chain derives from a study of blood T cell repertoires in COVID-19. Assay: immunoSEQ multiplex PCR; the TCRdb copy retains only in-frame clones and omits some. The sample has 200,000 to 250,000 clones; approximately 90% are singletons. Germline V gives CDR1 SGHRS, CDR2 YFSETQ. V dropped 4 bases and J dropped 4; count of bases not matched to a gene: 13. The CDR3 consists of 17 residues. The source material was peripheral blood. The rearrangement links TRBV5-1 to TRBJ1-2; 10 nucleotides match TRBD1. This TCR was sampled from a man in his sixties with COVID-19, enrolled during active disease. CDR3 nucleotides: TGCGCCAGCAGCCCTGGACAGGGGGGTCTTCTACTCTATGGCTACACCTTC. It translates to CASSPGQGGLLLYGYTF.